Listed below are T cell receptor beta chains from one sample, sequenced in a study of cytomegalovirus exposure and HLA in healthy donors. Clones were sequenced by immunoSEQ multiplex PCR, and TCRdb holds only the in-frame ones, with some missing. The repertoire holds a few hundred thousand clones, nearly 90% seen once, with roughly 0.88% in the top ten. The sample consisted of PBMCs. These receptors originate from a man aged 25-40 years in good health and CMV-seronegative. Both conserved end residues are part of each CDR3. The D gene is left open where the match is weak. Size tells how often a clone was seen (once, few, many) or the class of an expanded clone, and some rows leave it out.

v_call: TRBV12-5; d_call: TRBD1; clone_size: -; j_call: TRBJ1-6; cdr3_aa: CASGGDSVNSPLHF; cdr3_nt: TGTGCTAGTGGTGGGGACAGCGTTAATTCACCCCTCCACTTT
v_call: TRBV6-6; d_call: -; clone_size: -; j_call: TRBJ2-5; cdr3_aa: CASSYSTLQETQYF; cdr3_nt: TGTGCCAGCAGTTACTCGACACTCCAAGAGACCCAGTACTTC
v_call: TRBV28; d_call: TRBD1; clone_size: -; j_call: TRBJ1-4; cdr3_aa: CASSEDRLNEKLFF; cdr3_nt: TGTGCCAGCAGTGAGGACAGGCTAAATGAAAAACTGTTTTTT
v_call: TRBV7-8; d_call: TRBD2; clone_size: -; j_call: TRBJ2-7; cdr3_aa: CASSLEVSGNYEQYF; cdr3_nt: TGTGCCAGCAGCTTAGAAGTGAGCGGGAACTACGAGCAGTACTTC
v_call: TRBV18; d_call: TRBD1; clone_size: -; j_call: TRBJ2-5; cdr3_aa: CASSDGQESLVTQYF; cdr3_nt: TGTGCCAGCTCAGACGGACAGGAGAGTTTAGTGACCCAGTACTTC
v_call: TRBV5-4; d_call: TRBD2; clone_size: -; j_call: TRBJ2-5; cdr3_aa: CASSLGVSGGEETQYF; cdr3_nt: TGTGCCAGCAGCTTGGGTGTGAGCGGGGGGGAAGAGACCCAGTACTTC
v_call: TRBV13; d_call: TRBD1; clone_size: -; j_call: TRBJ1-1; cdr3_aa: CASSRGGANTEAFF; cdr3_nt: TGTGCCAGCAGCCGAGGGGGCGCGAACACTGAAGCTTTCTTT
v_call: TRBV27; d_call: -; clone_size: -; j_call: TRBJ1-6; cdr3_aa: CASSPTSAGKSPLHF; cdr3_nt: TGTGCCAGCAGCCCTACCTCTGCAGGGAAATCACCCCTCCACTTT
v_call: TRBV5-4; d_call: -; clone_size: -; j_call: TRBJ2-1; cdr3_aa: CATAGRGSSYNEQFF; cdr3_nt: TGTGCCACAGCCGGGCGGGGTAGCTCCTACAATGAGCAGTTCTTC
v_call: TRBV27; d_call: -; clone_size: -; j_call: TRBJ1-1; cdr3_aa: CASSLERGMNTEAFF; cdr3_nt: TGTGCCAGCAGTTTAGAACGGGGAATGAACACTGAAGCTTTCTTT
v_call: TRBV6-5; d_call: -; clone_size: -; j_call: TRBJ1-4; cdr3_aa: CASAQDSYNEKLFF; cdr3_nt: TGTGCCAGCGCCCAGGACAGTTATAATGAAAAACTGTTTTTT
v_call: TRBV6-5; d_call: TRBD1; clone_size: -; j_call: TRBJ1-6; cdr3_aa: CASRLPGQNSPLHF; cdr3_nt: TGTGCCAGCAGGTTACCGGGACAGAATTCACCCCTCCACTTT
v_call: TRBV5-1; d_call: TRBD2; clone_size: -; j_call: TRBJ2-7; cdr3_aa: CASSFTRTSGSTYEQYF; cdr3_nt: TGCGCCAGCAGCTTTACTCGGACTAGCGGGAGTACCTACGAGCAGTACTTC
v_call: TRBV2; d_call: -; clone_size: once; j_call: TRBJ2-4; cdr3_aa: CASSEFLGSQNIQYF; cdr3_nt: TGTGCCAGCAGTGAGTTCTTGGGTAGCCAAAACATTCAGTACTTC
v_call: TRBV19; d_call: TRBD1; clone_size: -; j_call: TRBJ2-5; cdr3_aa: CASSMGDSRPQETQYF; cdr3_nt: TGTGCCAGTAGTATGGGGGACAGCAGGCCGCAAGAGACCCAGTACTTC
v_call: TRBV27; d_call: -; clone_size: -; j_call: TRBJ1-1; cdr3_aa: CASSSRVSGSKTEAFF; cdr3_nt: TGTGCCAGCAGTTCGAGGGTAAGCGGGAGTAAAACTGAAGCTTTCTTT
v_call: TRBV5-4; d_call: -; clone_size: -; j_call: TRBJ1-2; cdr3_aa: CASSKDTYGYTF; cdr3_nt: TGTGCCAGCAGCAAAGACACCTATGGCTACACCTTC
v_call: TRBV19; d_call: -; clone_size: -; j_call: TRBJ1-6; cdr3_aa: CASSITGSNSPLHF; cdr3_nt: TGTGCCAGTAGTATTACAGGGTCTAATTCACCCCTCCACTTT
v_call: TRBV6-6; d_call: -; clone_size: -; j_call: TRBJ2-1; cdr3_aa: CASSYSTGLEQFF; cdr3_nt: TGTGCCAGCAGTTACTCCACAGGGCTTGAGCAGTTCTTC
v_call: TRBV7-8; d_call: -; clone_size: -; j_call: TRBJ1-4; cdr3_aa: CASSPAGTWNEKLFF; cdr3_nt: TGTGCCAGCAGCCCCGCGGGGACCTGGAATGAAAAACTGTTTTTT
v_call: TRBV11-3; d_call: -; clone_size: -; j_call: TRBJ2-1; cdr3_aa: CASSGTGDEQFF; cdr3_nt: TGTGCCAGCAGCGGAACGGGGGATGAGCAGTTCTTC
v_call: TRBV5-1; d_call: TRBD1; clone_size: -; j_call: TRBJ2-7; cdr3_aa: CASSLGTASSYEQYF; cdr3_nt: TGCGCCAGCAGCTTAGGGACAGCTAGCTCCTACGAGCAGTACTTC
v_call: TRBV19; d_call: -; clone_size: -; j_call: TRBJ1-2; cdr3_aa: CASSKTAFYGYTF; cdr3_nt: TGTGCCAGTAGTAAGACAGCCTTCTATGGCTACACCTTC
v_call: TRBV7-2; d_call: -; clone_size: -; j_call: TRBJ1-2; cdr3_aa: CASSWGTGGGYTF; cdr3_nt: TGTGCCAGCAGCTGGGGGACGGGGGGGGGCTACACCTTC
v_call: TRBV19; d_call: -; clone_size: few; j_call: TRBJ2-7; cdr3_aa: CASSWGPEQYF; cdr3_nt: TGTGCCAGTAGTTGGGGGCCCGAGCAGTACTTC
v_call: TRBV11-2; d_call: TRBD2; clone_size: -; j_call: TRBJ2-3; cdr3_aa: CASSLGTSNTDTQYF; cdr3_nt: TGTGCCAGCAGCTTGGGGACTAGCAACACAGATACGCAGTATTTT
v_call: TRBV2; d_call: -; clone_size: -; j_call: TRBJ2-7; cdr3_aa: CASSGNYEQYF; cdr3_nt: TGTGCCAGCAGCGGGAATTACGAGCAGTACTTC
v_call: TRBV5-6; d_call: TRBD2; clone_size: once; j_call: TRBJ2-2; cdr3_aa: CASSPGLAGGTGELFF; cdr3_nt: TGTGCCAGCAGCCCCGGACTAGCGGGGGGTACCGGGGAGCTGTTTTTT
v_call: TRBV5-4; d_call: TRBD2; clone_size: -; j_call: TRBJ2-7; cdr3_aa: CASSFWSGGASTYEQYF; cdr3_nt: TGTGCCAGCAGCTTTTGGAGCGGGGGGGCCAGCACCTACGAGCAGTACTTC
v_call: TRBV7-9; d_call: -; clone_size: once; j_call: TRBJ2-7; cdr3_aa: CASRAGGSYEQYF; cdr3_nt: TGTGCCAGCAGGGCTGGAGGCTCCTACGAGCAGTACTTC
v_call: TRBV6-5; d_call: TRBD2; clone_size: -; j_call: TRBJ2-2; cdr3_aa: CASSYGSGGSGELFF; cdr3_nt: TGTGCCAGCAGTTACGGTAGCGGGGGATCCGGGGAGCTGTTTTTT
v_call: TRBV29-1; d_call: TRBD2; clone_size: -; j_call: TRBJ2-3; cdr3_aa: CSVGLAGGQDTQYF; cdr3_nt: TGCAGCGTCGGGCTAGCGGGGGGACAAGATACGCAGTATTTT
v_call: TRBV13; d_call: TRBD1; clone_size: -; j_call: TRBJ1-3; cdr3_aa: CASSLGQGASGNTIYF; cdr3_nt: TGTGCCAGCAGCTTGGGACAGGGGGCCAGTGGAAACACCATATATTTT
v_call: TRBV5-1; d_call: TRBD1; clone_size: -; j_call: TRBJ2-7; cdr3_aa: CASSWDSSYEQYF; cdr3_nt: TGCGCCAGCAGCTGGGACAGTTCCTACGAGCAGTACTTC
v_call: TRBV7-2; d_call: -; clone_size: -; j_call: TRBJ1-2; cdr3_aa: CASSLVTGRDSDYGYTF; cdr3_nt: TGTGCCAGCAGCTTAGTAACAGGGCGTGATAGTGACTATGGCTACACCTTC
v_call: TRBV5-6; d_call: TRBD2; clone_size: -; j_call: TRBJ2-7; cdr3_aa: CASSWTSGAYEQYF; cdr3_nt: TGTGCCAGCAGCTGGACTAGCGGGGCCTACGAGCAGTACTTC
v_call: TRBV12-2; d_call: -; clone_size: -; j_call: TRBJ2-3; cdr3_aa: CASRLIQGNSSTDTQYF; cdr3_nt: TGTGCAAGTCGCTTGATCCAGGGAAACTCTAGCACAGATACGCAGTATTTT